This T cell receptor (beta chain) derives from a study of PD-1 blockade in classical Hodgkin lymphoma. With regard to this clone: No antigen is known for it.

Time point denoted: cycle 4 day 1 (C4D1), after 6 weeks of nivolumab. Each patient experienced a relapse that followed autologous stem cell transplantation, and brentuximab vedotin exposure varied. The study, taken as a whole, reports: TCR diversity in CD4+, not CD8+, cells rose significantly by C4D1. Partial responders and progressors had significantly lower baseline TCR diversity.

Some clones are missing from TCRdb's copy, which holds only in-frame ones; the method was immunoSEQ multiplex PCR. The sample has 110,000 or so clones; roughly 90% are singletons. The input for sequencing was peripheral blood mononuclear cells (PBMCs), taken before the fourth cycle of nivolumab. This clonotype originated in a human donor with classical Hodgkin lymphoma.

The CDR3 DNA reads TGTGCCAGCAGGACCCTTAGCGGGAGAAACAACAATGAGCAGTTCTTC. Amino acid sequence: CASRTLSGRNNNEQFF. The chain recombines TRBV2 with TRBJ2-1; 9 nucleotides match TRBD2. This CDR3 region has 16 residues. Germline V gene data show CDR1 as SNHLY and CDR2 as FYNNEI. J lost 5 bases, V lost 6 bases, and 11 bases had no gene match.